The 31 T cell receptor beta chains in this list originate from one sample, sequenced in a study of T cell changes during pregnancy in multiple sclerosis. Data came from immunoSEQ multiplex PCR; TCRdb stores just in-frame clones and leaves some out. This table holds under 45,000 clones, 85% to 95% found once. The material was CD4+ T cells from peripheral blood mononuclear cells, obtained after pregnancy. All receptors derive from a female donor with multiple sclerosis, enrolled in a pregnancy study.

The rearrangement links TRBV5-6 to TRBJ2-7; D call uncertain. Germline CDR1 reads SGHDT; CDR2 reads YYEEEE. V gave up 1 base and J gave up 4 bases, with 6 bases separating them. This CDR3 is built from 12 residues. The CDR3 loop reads CASSLSVYEQYF. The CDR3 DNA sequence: TGTGCCAGCAGCTTGTCGGTGTACGAGCAGTACTTC.

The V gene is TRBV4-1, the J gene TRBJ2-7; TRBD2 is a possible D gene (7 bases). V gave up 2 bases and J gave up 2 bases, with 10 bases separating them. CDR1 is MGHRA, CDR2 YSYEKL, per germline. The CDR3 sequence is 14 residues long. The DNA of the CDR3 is TGCGCCAGCAGCCAACCCGGGGGGCCCTACGAGCAGTACTTC. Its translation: CASSQPGGPYEQYF.

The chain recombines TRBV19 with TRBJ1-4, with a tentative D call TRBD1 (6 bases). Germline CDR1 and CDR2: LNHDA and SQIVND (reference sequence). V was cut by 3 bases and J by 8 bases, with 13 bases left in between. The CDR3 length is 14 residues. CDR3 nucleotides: TGTGCCAGTAGTATCAGCAGGGGTGGAGAAAAACTGTTTTTT. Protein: CASSISRGGEKLFF.

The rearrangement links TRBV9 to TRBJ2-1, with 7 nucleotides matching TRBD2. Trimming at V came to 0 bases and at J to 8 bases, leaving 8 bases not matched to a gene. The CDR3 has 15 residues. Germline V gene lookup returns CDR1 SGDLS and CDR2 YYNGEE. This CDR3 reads CASSVGAGVPHEQFF. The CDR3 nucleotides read TGTGCCAGCAGCGTAGGGGCGGGGGTACCCCATGAGCAGTTCTTC.

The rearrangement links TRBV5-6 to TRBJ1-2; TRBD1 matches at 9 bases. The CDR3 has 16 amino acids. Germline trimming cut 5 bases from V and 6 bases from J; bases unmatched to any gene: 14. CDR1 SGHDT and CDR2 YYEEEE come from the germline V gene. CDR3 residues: CASRYGGQGSGHGYTF. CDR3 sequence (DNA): TGTGCCAGCAGGTATGGGGGACAGGGAAGTGGACATGGCTACACCTTC.

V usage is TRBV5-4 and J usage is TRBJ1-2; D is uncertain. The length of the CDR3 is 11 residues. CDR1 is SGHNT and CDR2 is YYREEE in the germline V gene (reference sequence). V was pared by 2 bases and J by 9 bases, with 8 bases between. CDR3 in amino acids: CASSLLFSYTF. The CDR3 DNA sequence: TGTGCCAGCAGCTTACTTTTCAGCTACACCTTC.

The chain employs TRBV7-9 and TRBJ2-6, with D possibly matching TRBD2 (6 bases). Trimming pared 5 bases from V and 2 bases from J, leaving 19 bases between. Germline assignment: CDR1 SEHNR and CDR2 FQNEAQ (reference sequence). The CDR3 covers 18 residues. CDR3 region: CASSQTEGDGAGANVLTF. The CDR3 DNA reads TGTGCCAGCAGCCAGACGGAGGGCGATGGGGCTGGGGCCAACGTCCTGACTTTC. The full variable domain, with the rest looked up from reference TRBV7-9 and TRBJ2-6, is DTGVSQNPRHKITKRGQNVTFRCDPISEHNRLYWYRQTLGQGPEFLTYFQNEAQLEKSRLLSDRFSAERPKGSFSTLEIQRTEQGDSAMYLCASSQTEGDGAGANVLTFGAGSRLTVL.

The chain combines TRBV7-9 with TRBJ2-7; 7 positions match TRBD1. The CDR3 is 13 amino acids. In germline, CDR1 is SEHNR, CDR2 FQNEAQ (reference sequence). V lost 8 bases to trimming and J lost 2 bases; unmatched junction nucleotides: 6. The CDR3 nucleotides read TGTGCCAGCCTTAGGGACAGTACCTACGAGCAGTACTTC. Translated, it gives CASLRDSTYEQYF.

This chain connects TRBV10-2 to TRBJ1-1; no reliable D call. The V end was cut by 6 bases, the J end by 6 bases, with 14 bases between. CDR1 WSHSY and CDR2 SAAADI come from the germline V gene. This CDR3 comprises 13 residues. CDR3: CASRPSYPAEAFF. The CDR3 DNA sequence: TGCGCCAGCAGGCCCTCCTACCCCGCTGAAGCTTTCTTT.

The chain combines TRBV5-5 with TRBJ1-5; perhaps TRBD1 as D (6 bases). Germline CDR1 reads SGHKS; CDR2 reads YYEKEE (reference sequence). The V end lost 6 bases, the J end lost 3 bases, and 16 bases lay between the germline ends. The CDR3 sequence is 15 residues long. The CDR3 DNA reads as TGTGCCAGCAACCCATGGGCAGGGGACAATCAGCCCCAGCATTTT. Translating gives CASNPWAGDNQPQHF.

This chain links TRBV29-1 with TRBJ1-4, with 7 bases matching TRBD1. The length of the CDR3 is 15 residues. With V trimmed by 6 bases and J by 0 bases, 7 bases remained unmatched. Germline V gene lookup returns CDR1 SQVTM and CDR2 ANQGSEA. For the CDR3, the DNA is TGCAGCGTGGGCTCTGGACAGGCAACTAATGAAAAACTGTTTTTT. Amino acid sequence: CSVGSGQATNEKLFF. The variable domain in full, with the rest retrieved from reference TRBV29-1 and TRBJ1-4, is SAVISQKPSRDICQRGTSLTIQCQVDSQVTMMFWYRQQPGQSLTLIATANQGSEATYESGFVIDKFPISRPNLTFSTLTVSNMSPEDSSIYLCSVGSGQATNEKLFFGSGTQLSVL.

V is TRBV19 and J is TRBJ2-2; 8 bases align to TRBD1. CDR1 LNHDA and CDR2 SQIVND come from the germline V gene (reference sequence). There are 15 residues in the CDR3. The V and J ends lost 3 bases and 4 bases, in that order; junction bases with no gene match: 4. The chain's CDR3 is CASSIQGAGTGELFF. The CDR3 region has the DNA TGTGCCAGTAGTATCCAGGGGGCGGGCACCGGGGAGCTGTTTTTT.

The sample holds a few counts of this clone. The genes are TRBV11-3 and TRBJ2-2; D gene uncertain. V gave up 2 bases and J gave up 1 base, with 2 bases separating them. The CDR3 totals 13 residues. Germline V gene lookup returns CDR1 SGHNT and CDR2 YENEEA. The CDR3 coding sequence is TGTGCCAGCAGCTTACAGAACACCGGGGAGCTGTTTTTT. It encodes CASSLQNTGELFF. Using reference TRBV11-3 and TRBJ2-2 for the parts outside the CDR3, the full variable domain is EAGVVQSPRYKIIEKKQPVAFWCNPISGHNTLYWYLQNLGQGPELLIRYENEEAVDDSQLPKDRFSAERLKGVDSTLKIQPAELGDSAVYLCASSLQNTGELFFGEGSRLTVL.

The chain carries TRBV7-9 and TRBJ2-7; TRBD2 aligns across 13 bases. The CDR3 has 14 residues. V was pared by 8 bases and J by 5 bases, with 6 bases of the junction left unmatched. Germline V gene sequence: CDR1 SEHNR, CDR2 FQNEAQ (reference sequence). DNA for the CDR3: TGTGCCAGCGGGGGGACTAGCGGGGTCCACGAGCAGTACTTC. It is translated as CASGGTSGVHEQYF.

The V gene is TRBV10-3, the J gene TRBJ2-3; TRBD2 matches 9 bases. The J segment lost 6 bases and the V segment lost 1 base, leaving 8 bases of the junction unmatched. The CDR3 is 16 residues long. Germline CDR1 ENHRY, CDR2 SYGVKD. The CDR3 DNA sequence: TGTGCCATCAGTGAGTTGGGCGGGGGGGCACCGGATACGCAGTATTTT. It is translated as CAISELGGGAPDTQYF.

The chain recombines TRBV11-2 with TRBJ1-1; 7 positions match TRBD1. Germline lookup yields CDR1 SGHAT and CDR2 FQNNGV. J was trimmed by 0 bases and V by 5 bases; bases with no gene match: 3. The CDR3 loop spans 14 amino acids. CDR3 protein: CASSRGTVNTEAFF. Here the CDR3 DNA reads TGTGCCAGCAGCAGAGGGACAGTGAACACTGAAGCTTTCTTT.

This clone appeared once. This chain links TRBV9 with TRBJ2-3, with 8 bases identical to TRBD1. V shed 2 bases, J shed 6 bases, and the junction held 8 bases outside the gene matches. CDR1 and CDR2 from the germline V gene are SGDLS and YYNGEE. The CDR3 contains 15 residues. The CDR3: CASSVGRGQADTQYF. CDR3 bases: TGTGCCAGCAGCGTGGGCAGGGGGCAAGCGGATACGCAGTATTTT.

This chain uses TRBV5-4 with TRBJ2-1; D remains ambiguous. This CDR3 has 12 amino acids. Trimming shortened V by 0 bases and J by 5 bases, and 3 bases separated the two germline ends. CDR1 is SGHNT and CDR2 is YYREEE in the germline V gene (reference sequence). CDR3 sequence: CASSLADNEQFF. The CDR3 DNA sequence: TGTGCCAGCAGCTTGGCGGACAATGAGCAGTTCTTC.

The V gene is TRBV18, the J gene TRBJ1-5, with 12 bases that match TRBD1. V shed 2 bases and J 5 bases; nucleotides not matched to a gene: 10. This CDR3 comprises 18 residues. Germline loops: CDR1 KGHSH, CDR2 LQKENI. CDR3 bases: TGTGCCAGCTCACCAACAAAGACCGGGACAGGGGGCTATCAGCCCCAGCATTTT. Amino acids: CASSPTKTGTGGYQPQHF.

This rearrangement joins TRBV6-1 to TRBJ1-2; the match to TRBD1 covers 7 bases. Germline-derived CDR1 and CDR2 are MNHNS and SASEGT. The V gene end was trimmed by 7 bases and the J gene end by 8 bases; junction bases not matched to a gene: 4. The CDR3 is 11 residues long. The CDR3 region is CASTQGGGYTF. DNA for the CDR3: TGTGCCAGCACCCAGGGGGGAGGCTACACCTTC.

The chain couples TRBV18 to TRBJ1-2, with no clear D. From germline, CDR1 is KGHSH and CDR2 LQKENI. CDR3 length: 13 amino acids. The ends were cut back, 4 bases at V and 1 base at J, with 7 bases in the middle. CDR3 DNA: TGTGCCAGCTCACAGCAGGATAACTATGGCTACACCTTC. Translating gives CASSQQDNYGYTF.

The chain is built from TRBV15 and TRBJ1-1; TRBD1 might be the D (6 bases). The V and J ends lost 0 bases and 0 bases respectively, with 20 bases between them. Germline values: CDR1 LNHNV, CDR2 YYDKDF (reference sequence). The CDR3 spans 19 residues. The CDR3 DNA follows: TGTGCCACCAGCAGAGATCCCATGACAGGAAGACGAATGAACACTGAAGCTTTCTTT. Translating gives CATSRDPMTGRRMNTEAFF.

The chain's CDR3 is CASSLGQGYGELFF. CDR3 in DNA: TGTGCCAGCAGTTTGGGACAGGGGTACGGGGAGCTGTTTTTT. The V call is TRBV2, the J call TRBJ2-2; 10 nucleotides line up with TRBD1. Unmatched junction bases numbered 4, after V lost 5 bases and J lost 7 bases. The CDR3 has 14 amino acids. Germline assignment: CDR1 SNHLY and CDR2 FYNNEI.

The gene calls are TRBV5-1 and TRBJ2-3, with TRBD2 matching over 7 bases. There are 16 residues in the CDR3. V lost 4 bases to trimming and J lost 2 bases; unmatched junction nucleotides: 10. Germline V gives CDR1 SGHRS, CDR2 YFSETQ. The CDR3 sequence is CASSKGGPTATDTQYF. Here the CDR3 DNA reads TGCGCCAGCAGCAAGGGAGGGCCGACAGCCACAGATACGCAGTATTTT.

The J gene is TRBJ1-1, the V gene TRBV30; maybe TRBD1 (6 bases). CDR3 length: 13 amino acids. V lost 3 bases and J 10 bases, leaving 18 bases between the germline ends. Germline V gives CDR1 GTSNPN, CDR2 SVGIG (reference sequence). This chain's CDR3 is CAWSETAGEAAFF. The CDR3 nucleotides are TGTGCCTGGAGCGAAACCGCAGGGGAAGCAGCTTTCTTT.

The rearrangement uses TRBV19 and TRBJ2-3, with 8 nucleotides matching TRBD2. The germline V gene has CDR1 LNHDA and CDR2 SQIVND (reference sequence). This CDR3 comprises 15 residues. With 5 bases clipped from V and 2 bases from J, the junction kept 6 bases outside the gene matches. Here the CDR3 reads CASSGQRGNTDTQYF. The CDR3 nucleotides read TGTGCCAGTAGTGGCCAGCGGGGGAACACAGATACGCAGTATTTT.

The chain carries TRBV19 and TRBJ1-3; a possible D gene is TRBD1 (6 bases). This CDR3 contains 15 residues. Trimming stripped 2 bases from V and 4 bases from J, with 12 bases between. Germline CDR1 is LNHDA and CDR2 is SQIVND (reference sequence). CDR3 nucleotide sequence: TGTGCCAGTAGTATATCCGGGACATCGGGAAACACCATATATTTT. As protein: CASSISGTSGNTIYF.

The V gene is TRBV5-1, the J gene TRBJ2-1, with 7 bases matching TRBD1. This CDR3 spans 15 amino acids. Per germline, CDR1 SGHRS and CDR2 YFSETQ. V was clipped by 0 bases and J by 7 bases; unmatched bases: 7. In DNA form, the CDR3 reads TGCGCCAGCAGCTTGGTTACAGGGGTCTCTAATGAGCAGTTCTTC. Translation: CASSLVTGVSNEQFF.

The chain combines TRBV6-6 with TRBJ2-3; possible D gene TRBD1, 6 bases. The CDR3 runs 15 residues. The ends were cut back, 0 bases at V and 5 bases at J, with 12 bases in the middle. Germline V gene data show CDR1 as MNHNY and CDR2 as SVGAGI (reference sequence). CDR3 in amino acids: CASSYSGQNLDTQYF. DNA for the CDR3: TGTGCCAGCAGTTACTCTGGACAGAATTTAGATACGCAGTATTTT.

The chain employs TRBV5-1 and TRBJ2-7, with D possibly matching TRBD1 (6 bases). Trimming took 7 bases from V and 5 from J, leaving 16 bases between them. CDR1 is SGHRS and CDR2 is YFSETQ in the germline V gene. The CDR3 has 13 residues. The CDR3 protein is CASSQGMGDEQYF. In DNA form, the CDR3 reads TGCGCCAGCTCGCAGGGGATGGGAGACGAGCAGTACTTC.

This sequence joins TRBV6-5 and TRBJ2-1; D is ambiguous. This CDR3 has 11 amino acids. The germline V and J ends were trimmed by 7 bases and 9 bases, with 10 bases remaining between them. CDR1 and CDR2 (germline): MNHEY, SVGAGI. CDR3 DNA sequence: TGTGCCAGCAATAGAGGCCTTGAGCAGTTCTTC. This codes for CASNRGLEQFF.